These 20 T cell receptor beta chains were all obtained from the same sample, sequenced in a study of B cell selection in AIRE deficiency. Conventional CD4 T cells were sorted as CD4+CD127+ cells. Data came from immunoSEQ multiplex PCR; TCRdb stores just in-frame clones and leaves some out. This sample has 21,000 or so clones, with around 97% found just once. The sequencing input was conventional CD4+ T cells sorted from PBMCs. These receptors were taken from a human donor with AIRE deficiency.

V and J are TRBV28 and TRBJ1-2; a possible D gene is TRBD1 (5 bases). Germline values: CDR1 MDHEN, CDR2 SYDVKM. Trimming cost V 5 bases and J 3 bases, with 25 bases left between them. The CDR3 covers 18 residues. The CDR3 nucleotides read TGTGCCAGCAGTCCACCATGGGTAGACAGACCCTACTACTATGGCTACACCTTC. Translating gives CASSPPWVDRPYYYGYTF.

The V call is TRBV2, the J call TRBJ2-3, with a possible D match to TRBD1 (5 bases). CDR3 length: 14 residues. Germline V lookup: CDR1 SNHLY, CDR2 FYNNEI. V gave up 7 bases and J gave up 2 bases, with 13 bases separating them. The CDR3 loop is CASNSRATTDTQYF. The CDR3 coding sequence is TGTGCCAGCAACAGCAGGGCCACCACAGATACGCAGTATTTT.

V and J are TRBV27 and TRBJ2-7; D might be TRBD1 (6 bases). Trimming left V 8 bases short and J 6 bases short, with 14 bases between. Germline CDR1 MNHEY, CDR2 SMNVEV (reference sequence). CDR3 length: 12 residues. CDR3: CASRTQGFEQYF. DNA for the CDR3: TGTGCCAGCCGGACTCAGGGGTTCGAGCAGTACTTC.

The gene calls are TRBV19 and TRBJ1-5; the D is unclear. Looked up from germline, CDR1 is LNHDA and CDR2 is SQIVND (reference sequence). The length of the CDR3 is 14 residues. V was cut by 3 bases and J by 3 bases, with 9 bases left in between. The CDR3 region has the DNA TGTGCCAGTAGTATCGGCGGGTTCAATCAGCCCCAGCATTTT. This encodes CASSIGGFNQPQHF.

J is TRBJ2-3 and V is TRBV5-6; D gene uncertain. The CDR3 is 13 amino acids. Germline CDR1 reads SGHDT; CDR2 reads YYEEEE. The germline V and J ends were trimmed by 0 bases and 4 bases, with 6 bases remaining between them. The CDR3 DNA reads TGTGCCAGCAGCTTGGCCCCGGCAGATACGCAGTATTTT. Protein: CASSLAPADTQYF.

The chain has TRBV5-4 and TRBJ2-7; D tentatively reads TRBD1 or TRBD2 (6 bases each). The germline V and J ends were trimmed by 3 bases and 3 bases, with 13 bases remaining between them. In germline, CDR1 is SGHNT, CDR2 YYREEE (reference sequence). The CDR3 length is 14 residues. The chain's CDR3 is CASSSKGGIYEQYF. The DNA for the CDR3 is TGTGCCAGCAGCTCAAAAGGGGGGATCTACGAGCAGTACTTC.

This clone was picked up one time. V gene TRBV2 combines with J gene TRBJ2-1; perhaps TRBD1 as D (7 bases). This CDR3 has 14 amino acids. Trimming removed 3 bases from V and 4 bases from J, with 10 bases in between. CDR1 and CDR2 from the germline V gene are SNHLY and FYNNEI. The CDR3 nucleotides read TGTGCCAGCAGTGAGCAGGGGGGATACAATGAGCAGTTCTTC. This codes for CASSEQGGYNEQFF. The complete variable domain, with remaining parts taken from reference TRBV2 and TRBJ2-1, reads EPEVTQTPSHQVTQMGQEVILRCVPISNHLYFYWYRQILGQKVEFLVSFYNNEISEKSEIFDDQFSVERPDGSNFTLKIRSTKLEDSAMYFCASSEQGGYNEQFFGPGTRLTVL.

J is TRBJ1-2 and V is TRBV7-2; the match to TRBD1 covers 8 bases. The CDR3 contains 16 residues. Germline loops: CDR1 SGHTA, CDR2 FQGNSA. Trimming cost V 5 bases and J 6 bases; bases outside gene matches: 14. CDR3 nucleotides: TGTGCCAGCAGCCTGGGGGGCCGACAGGGGATAGATGGCTACACCTTC. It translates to CASSLGGRQGIDGYTF. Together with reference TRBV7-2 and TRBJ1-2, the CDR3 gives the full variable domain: GAGVSQSPSNKVTEKGKDVELRCDPISGHTALYWYRQSLGQGLEFLIYFQGNSAPDKSGLPSDRFSAERTGGSVSTLTIQRTQQEDSAVYLCASSLGGRQGIDGYTFGSGTRLTVV.

The CDR3 DNA is TGTGCCAGCAGCTTAATCGGGGCTGGCCAAGAGACCCAGTACTTC. The encoded protein is CASSLIGAGQETQYF. The chain carries TRBV7-8 and TRBJ2-5; D may match TRBD1 or TRBD2 (5 bases each). V gave up 2 bases and J gave up 1 base, with 11 bases separating them. The germline V gene has CDR1 SGHVS and CDR2 FQNEAQ. CDR3 length equals 15 residues. The variable domain in full, completed from reference TRBV7-8 and TRBJ2-5, reads GAGVSQSPRYKVAKRGQDVALRCDPISGHVSLFWYQQALGQGPEFLTYFQNEAQLDKSGLPSDRFFAERPEGSVSTLKIQRTQQEDSAVYLCASSLIGAGQETQYFGPGTRLLVL.

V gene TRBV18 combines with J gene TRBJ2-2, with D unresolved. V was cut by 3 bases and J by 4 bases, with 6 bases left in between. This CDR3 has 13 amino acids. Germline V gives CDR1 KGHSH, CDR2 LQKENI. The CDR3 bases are TGTGCCAGCTCACCGCCGTCCACCGGGGAGCTGTTTTTT. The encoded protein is CASSPPSTGELFF.

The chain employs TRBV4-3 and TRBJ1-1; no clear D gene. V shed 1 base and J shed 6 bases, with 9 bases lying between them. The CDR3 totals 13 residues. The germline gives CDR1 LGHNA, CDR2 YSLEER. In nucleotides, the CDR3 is TGCGCCAGCAGCCAAGCCATAGGATCTGAAGCTTTCTTT. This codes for CASSQAIGSEAFF.

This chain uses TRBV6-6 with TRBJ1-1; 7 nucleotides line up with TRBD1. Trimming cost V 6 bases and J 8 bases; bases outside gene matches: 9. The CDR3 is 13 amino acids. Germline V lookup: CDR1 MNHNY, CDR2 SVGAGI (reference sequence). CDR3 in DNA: TGTGCCAGCAGGTTTAGGGGGCTGGGGGAAGCTTTCTTT. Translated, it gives CASRFRGLGEAFF.

CDR3 DNA: TGCGCCAGCAGCTTGGCCCCCTCCATTCCAGGGGGGCCCTCCTACGAGCAGTACTTC. Translation gives CASSLAPSIPGGPSYEQYF. This chain connects TRBV5-1 to TRBJ2-7, with D maybe TRBD1 (7 bases). Trimming pared 0 bases from V and 0 bases from J, leaving 22 bases between. Germline-derived CDR1 and CDR2 are SGHRS and YFSETQ. The CDR3 consists of 19 residues. Based on the CDR3 plus reference TRBV5-1 and TRBJ2-7, the full variable domain is KAGVTQTPRYLIKTRGQQVTLSCSPISGHRSVSWYQQTPGQGLQFLFEYFSETQRNKGNFPGRFSGRQFSNSRSEMNVSTLELGDSALYLCASSLAPSIPGGPSYEQYFGPGTRLTVT.

The chain's CDR3 is CASSVVGQGARGSYNEQFF. CDR3 nucleotides: TGTGCCAGCAGCGTAGTGGGGCAGGGGGCGCGAGGCTCCTACAATGAGCAGTTCTTC. The chain is built from TRBV9 and TRBJ2-1, with 8 bases that match TRBD1. With 0 bases clipped from V and 0 bases from J, the junction kept 11 bases outside the gene matches. CDR1 and CDR2 from the germline V gene are SGDLS and YYNGEE. There are 19 residues in the CDR3.

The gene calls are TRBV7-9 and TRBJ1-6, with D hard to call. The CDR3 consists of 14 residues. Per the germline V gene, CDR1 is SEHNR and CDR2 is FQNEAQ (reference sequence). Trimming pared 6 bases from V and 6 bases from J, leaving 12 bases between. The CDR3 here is CASRPGLVNSPLHF. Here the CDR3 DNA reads TGTGCCAGCAGACCAGGACTGGTTAATTCACCCCTCCACTTT.

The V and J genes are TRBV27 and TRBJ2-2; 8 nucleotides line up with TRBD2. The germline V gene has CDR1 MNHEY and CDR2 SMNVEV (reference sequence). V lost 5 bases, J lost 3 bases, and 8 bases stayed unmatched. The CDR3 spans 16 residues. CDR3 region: CASSHQREWYTGELFF. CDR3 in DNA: TGTGCCAGCAGTCACCAGCGGGAGTGGTACACCGGGGAGCTGTTTTTT.

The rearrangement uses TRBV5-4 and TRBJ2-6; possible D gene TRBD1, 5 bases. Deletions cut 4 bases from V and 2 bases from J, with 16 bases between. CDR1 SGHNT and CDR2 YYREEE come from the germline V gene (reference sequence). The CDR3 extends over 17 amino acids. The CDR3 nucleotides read TGTGCCAGCAGCCCTGGACCCATAGGGGCTGGGGCCAACGTCCTGACTTTC. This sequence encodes CASSPGPIGAGANVLTF.

The CDR3 loop reads CASSLNPGGASYNEQFF. For the CDR3, the DNA is TGCGCCAGCAGCCTGAATCCCGGGGGGGCGTCCTACAATGAGCAGTTCTTC. The rearrangement links TRBV5-1 to TRBJ2-1, with 8 bases aligning to TRBD2. Trimming at V came to 4 bases and at J to 1 base, leaving 10 bases not matched to a gene. The CDR3 length is 17 residues. Germline V gives CDR1 SGHRS, CDR2 YFSETQ.

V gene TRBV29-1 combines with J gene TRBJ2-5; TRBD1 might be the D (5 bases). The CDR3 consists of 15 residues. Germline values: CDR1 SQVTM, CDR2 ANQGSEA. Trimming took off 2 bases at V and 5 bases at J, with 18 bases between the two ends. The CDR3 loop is CSVEISLGPRETQYF. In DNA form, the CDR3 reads TGCAGCGTTGAAATTTCCCTGGGGCCCCGGGAGACCCAGTACTTC.

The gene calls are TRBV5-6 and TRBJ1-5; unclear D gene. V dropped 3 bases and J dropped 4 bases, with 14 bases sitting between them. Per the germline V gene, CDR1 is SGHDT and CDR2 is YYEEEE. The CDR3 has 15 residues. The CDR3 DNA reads TGTGCCAGCAGCTCCAGTCGGAGGGAGAATCAGCCCCAGCATTTT. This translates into CASSSSRRENQPQHF. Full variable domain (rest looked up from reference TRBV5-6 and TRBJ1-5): DAGVTQSPTHLIKTRGQQVTLRCSPKSGHDTVSWYQQALGQGPQFIFQYYEEEERQRGNFPDRFSGHQFPNYSSELNVNALLLGDSALYLCASSSSRRENQPQHFGDGTRLSIL.